This TCR beta chain emerged from a study of T cell therapy after organ transplantation. The overall study: Short-term post-therapy blood was drawn 4 to 8 weeks after therapy ended.

In the case of this clone: Its target is not known.

The CDR3 loop spans 16 amino acids. CDR1 SEHNR and CDR2 FQNEAQ come from the germline V gene (reference sequence). The V gene lost 1 base and the J gene lost 0 bases, with 10 bases spanning the gap. The time point here: 4-8 weeks after completion of therapy. Drug-resistant or recurrent cytomegalovirus affected these solid-organ transplant recipient patients. Data came from immunoSEQ multiplex PCR; TCRdb stores just in-frame clones and leaves some out. The sample lists approximately 20,000 clones, roughly four fifths seen once, with 9.2% in the top ten. The chain couples TRBV7-9 to TRBJ1-5; no reliable D call. The source is a human patient who had received a solid organ transplant and had CMV disease. Some T cells may be the graft donor's. The specimen comprised CD8+ T cells from blood, sampled after autologous CMV-specific T cell therapy. The CDR3 protein is CASSLDGDYSNQPQHF. The CDR3 region has the DNA TGTGCCAGCAGCTTAGACGGGGATTATAGCAATCAGCCCCAGCATTTT.